This TCR beta chain was found in a study of T-cell reconstitution after alpha-beta-depleted transplantation in children (TCRdb year 2016). About the full investigation: Using TCR repertoire profiling, the study followed T-cell immune reconstitution in a quantitative way in children after TCRalphabeta/CD19-depleted allogeneic hematopoietic cell transplantation.

Results and caveats for the whole study, not just this receptor: The high TCRbeta diversity at day 60 in some patients was ascribed to recipient T cells and intrathymic progenitors that had survived conditioning. The apparently early alphabetaT-cell count recovery about two months after transplant was reportedly dependent on only several hundred rapidly expanded clones derived from non-depleted graft cells. Over subsequent months, a decline in hyperexpanded clone frequencies was noted, and after one year, T-cell counts and TCRbeta diversity were mostly ascribed to newly produced T cells.

Libraries were constructed by PCR. The listed sequencing device is Illumina HiSeq 2500. Molecular barcoding was employed in the preparation of TCR libraries, with unique molecular identifiers being used to normalize TCRbeta repertoire quantification. Using fastp at Q25 and MiXCR, TCRdb reprocessed the public reads and kept productive beta chains. Rows merge per CDR3 protein into single entries with the most common DNA and genes. In all, the sample holds fewer than 550,000 distinct CDR3 sequences, and roughly an eighth of those were seen once. The leading ten clones occupy 14% of the sample. The germline V gene encodes CDR1 SGHAT and CDR2 FQNNGV. Trimming costs V 1 base and J 4 bases, and their ends lie 15 bases apart. The CDR3 covers 16 residues, taking in both the cysteine and the phenylalanine. CDR3 DNA is the only sequence kept; it has 48 bases, read in frame from the first base. The table lists this clonotype with a few counts. No antigen is known for it. Base qualities are not provided; no much larger clone lies one nucleotide away.

The treatment or condition label here, explained by the study, means: allogeneic hematopoietic cell transplantation with graft depleted of TCRalphabeta T cells and CD19 B cells. The transplant recipients were children given TCRalphabeta/CD19-depleted allogeneic hematopoietic cell grafts. Recombination connected TRBV11-2 to TRBJ2-3; TRBD2 is perhaps the D gene, given 6 matching bases. The sample here was PBMCs, mostly from graft donor cells, taken 180 days after TCRalphabeta/CD19-depleted stem cell transplant. This receptor was identified in a female patient between 2 and 15 years old who had a stem cell transplant for aplastic anemia, so the T cells may come from the graft donor. Here is the DNA: TGTGCCAGCAGCTTAGGGTGGACGGGAGCGTCAGATACGCAGTATTTT. It encodes CASSLGWTGASDTQYF.